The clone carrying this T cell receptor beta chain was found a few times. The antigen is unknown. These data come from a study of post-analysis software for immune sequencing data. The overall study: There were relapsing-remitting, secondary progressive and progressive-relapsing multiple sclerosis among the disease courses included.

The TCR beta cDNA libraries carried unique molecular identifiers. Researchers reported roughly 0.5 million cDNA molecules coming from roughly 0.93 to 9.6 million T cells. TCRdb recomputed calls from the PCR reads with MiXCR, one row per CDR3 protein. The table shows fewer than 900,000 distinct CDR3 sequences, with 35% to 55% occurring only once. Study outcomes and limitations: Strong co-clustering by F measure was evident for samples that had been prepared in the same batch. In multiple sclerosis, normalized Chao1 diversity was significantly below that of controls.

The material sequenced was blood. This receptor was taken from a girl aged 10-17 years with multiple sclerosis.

CDR3 sequence: CSVERGGGVSQTSTDTQYF. The CDR3 nucleotides are TGCAGCGTTGAACGCGGAGGGGGAGTGAGTCAAACCAGCACAGATACGCAGTATTTT. The J gene is TRBJ2-3, the V gene TRBV29-1; D is perhaps TRBD1 or TRBD2 (6 bases each). Germline assignment: CDR1 SQVTM and CDR2 ANQGSEA. The CDR3 runs to 19 residues. Between the trimmed V and J ends, which lost 2 bases and 0 bases, there was a span of 24 bases.